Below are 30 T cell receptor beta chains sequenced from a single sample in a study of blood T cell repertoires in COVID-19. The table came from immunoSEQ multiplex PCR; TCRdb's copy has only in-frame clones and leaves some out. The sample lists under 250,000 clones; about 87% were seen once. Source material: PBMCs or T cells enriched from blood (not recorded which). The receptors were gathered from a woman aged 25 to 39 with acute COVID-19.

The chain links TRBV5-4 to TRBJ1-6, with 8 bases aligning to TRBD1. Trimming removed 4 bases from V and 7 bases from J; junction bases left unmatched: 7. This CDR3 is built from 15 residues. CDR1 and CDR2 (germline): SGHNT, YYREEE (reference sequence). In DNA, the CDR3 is TGTGCCAGCAGCCTAGTTGGGACAGGCAATTCACCCCTCCACTTT. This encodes CASSLVGTGNSPLHF.

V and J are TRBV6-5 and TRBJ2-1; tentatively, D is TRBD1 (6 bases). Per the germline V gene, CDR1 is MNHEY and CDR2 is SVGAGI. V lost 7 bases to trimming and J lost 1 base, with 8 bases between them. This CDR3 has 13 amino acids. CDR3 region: CASTTGSYNEQFF. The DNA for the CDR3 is TGTGCCAGCACGACAGGATCCTACAATGAGCAGTTCTTC.

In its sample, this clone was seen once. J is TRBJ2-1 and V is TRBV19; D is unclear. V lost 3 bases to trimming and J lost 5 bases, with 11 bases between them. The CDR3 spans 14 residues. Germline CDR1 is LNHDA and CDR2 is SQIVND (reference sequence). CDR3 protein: CASSIPRAHNEQFF. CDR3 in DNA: TGTGCCAGTAGTATCCCGAGAGCCCACAATGAGCAGTTCTTC.

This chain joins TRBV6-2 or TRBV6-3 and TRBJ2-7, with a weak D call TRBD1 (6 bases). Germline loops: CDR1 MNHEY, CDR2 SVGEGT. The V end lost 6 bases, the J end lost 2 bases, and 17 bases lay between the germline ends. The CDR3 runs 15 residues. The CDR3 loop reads CASSLPDRNPYEQYF. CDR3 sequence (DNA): TGTGCCAGCAGCTTGCCGGACAGAAATCCCTACGAGCAGTACTTC.

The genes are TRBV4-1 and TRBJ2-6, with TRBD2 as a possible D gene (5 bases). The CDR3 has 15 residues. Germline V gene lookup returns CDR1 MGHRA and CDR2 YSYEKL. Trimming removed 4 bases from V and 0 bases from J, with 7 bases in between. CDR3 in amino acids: CASSLGGSGANVLTF. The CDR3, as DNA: TGCGCCAGCAGCCTTGGAGGCTCTGGGGCCAACGTCCTGACTTTC.

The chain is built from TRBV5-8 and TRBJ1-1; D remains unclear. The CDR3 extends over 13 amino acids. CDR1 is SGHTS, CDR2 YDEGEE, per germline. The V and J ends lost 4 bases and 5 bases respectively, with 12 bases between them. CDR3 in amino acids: CASSPSGVTEAFF. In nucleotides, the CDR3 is TGTGCCAGCAGCCCTTCCGGGGTAACTGAAGCTTTCTTT.

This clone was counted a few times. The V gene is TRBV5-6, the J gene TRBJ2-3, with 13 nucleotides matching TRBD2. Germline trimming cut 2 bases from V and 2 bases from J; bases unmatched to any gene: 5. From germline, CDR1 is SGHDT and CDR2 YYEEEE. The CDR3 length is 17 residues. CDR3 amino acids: CASSFGLAGALTDTQYF. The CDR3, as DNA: TGTGCCAGCAGCTTTGGACTAGCGGGGGCCCTCACAGATACGCAGTATTTT.

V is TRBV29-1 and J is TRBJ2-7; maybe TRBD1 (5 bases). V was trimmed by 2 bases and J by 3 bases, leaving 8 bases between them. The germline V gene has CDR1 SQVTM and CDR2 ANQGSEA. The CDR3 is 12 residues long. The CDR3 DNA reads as TGCAGCGTTGAAATACAGGACTACGAGCAGTACTTC. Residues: CSVEIQDYEQYF.

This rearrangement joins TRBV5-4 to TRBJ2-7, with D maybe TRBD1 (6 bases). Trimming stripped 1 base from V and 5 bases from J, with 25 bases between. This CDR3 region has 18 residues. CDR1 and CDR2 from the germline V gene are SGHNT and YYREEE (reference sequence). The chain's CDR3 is CASSLFRQGSYLGNEQYF. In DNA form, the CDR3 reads TGTGCCAGCAGCTTGTTTCGGCAGGGGTCTTACCTAGGGAACGAGCAGTACTTC.

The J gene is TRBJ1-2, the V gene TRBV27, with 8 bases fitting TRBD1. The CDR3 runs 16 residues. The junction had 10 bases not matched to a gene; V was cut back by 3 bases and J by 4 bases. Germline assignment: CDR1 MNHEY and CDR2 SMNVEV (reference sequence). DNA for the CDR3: TGTGCCAGCAGTTTGGGACAGGATCCGCTTTTCTATGGCTACACCTTC. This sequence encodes CASSLGQDPLFYGYTF.

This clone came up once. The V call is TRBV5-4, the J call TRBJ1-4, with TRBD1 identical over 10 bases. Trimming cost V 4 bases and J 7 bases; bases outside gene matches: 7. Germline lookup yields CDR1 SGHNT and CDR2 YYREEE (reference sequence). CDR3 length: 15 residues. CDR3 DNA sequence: TGTGCCAGCAGCCTCCGGACAGGGGGAAGTGAAAAACTGTTTTTT. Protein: CASSLRTGGSEKLFF.

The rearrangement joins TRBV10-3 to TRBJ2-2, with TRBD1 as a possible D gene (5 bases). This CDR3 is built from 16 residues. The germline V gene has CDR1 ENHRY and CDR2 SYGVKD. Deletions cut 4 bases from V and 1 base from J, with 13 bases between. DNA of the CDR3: TGTGCCATCAGTGGATCAGGGCCAGAGAACACCGGGGAGCTGTTTTTT. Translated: CAISGSGPENTGELFF.

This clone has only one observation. The CDR3 sequence is CASSLEGPGEQFF. The CDR3 DNA is TGTGCCAGCAGCTTAGAGGGGCCGGGTGAGCAGTTCTTC. This chain connects TRBV13 to TRBJ2-1; possible D gene TRBD1, 5 bases. Per the germline V gene, CDR1 is PRHDT and CDR2 is FYEKMQ (reference sequence). CDR3 length: 13 residues. V lost 1 base and J lost 9, with 10 bases in between.

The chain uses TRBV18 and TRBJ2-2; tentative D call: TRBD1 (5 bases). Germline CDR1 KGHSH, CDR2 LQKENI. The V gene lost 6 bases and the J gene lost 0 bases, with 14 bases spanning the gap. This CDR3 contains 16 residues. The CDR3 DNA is TGTGCCAGCTCTCCAAGGACAAAGGCGAACACCGGGGAGCTGTTTTTT. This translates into CASSPRTKANTGELFF.

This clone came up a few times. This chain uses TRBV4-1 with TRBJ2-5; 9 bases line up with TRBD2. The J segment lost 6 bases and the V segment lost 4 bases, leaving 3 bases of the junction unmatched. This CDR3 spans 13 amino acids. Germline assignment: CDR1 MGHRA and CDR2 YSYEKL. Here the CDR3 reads CASSLGLAKTQYF. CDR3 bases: TGCGCCAGCAGCCTCGGACTAGCGAAGACCCAGTACTTC.

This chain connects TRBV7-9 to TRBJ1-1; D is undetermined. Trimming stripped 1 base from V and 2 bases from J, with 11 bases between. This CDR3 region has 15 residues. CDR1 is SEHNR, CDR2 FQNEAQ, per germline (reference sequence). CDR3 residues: CASSLGGSPNTEAFF. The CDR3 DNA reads TGTGCCAGCAGCTTAGGCGGCAGCCCCAACACTGAAGCTTTCTTT.

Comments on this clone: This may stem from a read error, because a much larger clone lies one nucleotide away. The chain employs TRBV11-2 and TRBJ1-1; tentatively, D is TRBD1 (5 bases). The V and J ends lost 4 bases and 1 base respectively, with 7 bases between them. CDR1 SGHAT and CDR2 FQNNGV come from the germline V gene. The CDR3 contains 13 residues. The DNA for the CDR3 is TGTGCCAGCAGCTCTCAGGGGAACACTGAAGCTTTCTTT. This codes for CASSSQGNTEAFF.

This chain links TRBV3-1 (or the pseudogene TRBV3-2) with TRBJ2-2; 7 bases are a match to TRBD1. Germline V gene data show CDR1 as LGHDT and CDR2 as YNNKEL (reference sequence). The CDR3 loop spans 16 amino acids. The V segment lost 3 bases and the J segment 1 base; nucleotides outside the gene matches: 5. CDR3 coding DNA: TGTGCCAGCAGCCATAACGGACAGGTGAACACCGGGGAGCTGTTTTTT. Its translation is CASSHNGQVNTGELFF.

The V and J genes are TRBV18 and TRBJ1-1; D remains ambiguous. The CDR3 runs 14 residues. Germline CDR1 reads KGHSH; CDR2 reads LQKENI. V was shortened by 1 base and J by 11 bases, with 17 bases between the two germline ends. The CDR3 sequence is CASSPQGGEAPAFF. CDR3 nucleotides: TGTGCCAGCTCACCACAGGGCGGGGAGGCGCCGGCTTTCTTT.

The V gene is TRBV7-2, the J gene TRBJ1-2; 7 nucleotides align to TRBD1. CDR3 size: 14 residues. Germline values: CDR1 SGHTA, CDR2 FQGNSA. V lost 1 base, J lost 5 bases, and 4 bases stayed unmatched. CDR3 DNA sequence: TGTGCCAGCAGCTTAGAAGGGACAGCATATGGCTACACCTTC. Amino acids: CASSLEGTAYGYTF.

The CDR3 coding sequence is TGTGCCAGCACCCAAGGGGTAAATGGCTACACCTTC. Translated: CASTQGVNGYTF. The chain employs TRBV11-2 and TRBJ1-2, with TRBD1 as a possible D gene (5 bases). V lost 7 bases and J lost 6, with 12 bases in between. CDR1 SGHAT and CDR2 FQNNGV come from the germline V gene. The CDR3 runs 12 residues.

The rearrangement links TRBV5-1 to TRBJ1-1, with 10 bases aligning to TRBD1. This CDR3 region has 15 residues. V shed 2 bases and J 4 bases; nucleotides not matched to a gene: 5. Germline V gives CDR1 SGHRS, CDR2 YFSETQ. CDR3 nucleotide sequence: TGCGCCAGCAGCTTTTCCGGGACAGGGGTCACTGAAGCTTTCTTT. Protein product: CASSFSGTGVTEAFF.

The CDR3 DNA sequence: TGTGCCAGCAGCCCCGGGACTAGCGGCTCCTACGAGCAGTACTTC. It codes for CASSPGTSGSYEQYF. The rearrangement links TRBV3-1 (or the pseudogene TRBV3-2) to TRBJ2-7, with 11 nucleotides matching TRBD2. Looked up from germline, CDR1 is LGHDT and CDR2 is YNNKEL (reference sequence). V was clipped by 4 bases and J by 0 bases; unmatched bases: 2. This CDR3 region has 15 residues.

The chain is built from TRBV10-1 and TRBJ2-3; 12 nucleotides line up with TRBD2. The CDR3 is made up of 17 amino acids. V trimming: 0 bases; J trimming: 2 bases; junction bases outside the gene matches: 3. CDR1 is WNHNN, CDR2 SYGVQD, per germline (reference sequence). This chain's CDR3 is CASSESASGGVTDTQYF. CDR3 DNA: TGCGCCAGCAGTGAGTCGGCTAGCGGGGGGGTCACAGATACGCAGTATTTT.

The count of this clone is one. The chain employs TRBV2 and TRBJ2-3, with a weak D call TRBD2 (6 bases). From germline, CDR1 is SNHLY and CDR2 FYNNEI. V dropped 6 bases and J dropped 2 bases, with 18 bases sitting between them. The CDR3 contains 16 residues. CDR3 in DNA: TGTGCCAGCAGCAAAACTAGCAGCAATCCCACAGATACGCAGTATTTT. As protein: CASSKTSSNPTDTQYF. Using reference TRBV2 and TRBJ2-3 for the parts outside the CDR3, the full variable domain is EPEVTQTPSHQVTQMGQEVILRCVPISNHLYFYWYRQILGQKVEFLVSFYNNEISEKSEIFDDQFSVERPDGSNFTLKIRSTKLEDSAMYFCASSKTSSNPTDTQYFGPGTRLTVL.

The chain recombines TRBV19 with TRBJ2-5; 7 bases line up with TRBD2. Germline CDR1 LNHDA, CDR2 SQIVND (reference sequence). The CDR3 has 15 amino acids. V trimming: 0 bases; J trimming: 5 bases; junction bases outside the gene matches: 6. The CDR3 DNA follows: TGTGCCAGTAGTATAGAAGAAGCGGGGAGGGAGACCCAGTACTTC. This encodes CASSIEEAGRETQYF.

The CDR3 loop is CASSQYVGEGATDTQYF. CDR3 sequence (DNA): TGCGCCAGCAGCCAATATGTCGGCGAGGGGGCAACAGATACGCAGTATTTT. This chain links TRBV4-3 with TRBJ2-3, with 7 positions matching TRBD1. After removal of 2 bases from V and 3 bases from J, the junction contained 11 bases not matched to a gene. From germline, CDR1 is LGHNA and CDR2 YSLEER. There are 17 residues in the CDR3.

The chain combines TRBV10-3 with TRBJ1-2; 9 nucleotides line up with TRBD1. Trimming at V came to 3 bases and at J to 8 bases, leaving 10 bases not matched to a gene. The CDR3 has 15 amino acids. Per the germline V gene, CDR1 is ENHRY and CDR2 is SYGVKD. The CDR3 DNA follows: TGTGCCATCAGTGACCCGGGACAGGGTAATCGGGGCTACACCTTC. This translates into CAISDPGQGNRGYTF.

Here the CDR3 DNA reads TGCGCCAGCAGCCAAGACGCAGACAGCTCTGGAAACACCATATATTTT. Protein sequence: CASSQDADSSGNTIYF. The gene calls are TRBV4-3 and TRBJ1-3, with a possible D match to TRBD1 (5 bases). This CDR3 is 16 amino acids long. CDR1 and CDR2 from the germline V gene are LGHNA and YSLEER. Trimming pared 0 bases from V and 0 bases from J, leaving 9 bases between.

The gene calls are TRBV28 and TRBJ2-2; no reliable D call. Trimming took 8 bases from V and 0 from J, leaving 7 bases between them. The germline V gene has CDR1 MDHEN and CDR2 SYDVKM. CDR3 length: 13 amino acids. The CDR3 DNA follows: TGTGCCAGCGCGACTTCGAACACCGGGGAGCTGTTTTTT. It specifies CASATSNTGELFF.